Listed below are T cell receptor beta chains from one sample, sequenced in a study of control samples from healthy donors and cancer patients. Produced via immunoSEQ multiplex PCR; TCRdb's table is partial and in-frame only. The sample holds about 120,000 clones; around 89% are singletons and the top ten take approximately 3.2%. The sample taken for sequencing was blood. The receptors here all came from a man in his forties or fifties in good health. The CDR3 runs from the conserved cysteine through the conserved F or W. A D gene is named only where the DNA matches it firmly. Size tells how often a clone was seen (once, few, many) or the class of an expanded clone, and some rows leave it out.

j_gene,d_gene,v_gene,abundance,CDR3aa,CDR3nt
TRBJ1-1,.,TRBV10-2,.,CASSLGGGVPEAFF,TGCGCCAGCAGCTTAGGTGGGGGTGTCCCTGAAGCTTTCTTT
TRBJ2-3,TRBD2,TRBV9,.,CASSVDPLAGGPSADTQYF,TGTGCCAGCAGCGTAGACCCTTTAGCGGGGGGGCCGTCTGCAGATACGCAGTATTTT
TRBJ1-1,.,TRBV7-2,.,CASSPKPQGTEAFF,TGTGCCAGCAGCCCAAAACCCCAGGGAACTGAAGCTTTCTTT
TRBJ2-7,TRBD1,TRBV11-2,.,CASSRNRGLDEQYF,TGTGCCAGCAGCCGGAACAGGGGGCTGGATGAGCAGTACTTC
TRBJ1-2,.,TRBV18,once,CASSLTAGTEVVGYTF,TGTGCCAGCTCACTGACCGCCGGGACCGAGGTTGTAGGCTACACCTTC
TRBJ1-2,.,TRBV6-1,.,CASSESPGANYGYTF,TGTGCCAGCAGTGAATCCCCAGGAGCTAACTATGGCTACACCTTC
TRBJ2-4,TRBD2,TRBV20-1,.,CSASPSTTSGKNIQYF,TGCAGTGCTAGTCCATCCACTACTAGCGGAAAAAACATTCAGTACTTC
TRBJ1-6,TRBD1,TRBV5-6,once,CASSFSPGQGGSPLHF,TGTGCCAGCAGCTTTTCCCCGGGACAGGGGGGATCACCCCTCCACTTT
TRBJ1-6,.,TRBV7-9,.,CASSLGRQNPNSPLHF,TGTGCCAGCAGCTTAGGCCGCCAGAACCCTAATTCACCCCTCCACTTT
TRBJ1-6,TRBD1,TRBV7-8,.,CASSTSDRAIASPLHF,TGTGCCAGCAGCACCTCGGACAGGGCGATAGCTTCACCCCTCCACTTT
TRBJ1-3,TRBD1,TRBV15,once,CATSRQAGTGRDTIYF,TGTGCCACCAGCAGACAAGCTGGGACAGGGAGGGACACCATATATTTT
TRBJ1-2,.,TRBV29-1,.,CSVEEVAATYGYTF,TGCAGCGTTGAAGAGGTGGCTGCAACCTATGGCTACACCTTC
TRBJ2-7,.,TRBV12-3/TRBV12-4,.,CASSSGEDQQYF,TGTGCCAGCAGTTCAGGGGAGGATCAGCAGTACTTC
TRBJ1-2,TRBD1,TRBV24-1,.,CATSDRQGGYGYTF,TGTGCCACCAGTGATAGACAGGGTGGCTATGGCTACACCTTC
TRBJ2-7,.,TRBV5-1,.,CASRLRAGGEQYF,TGCGCCAGCAGGCTCAGGGCCGGGGGCGAGCAGTACTTC
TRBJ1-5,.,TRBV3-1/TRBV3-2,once,CASSQEVGQPQHF,TGTGCCAGCAGCCAAGAGGTGGGACAGCCCCAGCATTTT
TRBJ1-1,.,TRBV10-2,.,CASSDHLNTEAFF,TGCGCCAGCAGTGACCACCTGAACACTGAAGCTTTCTTT
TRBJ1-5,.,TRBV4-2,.,CASSQDRQGINQPQHF,TGTGCCAGCAGCCAAGATCGCCAGGGGATTAATCAGCCCCAGCATTTT
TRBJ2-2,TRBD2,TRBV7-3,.,CASSFTSDTGELFF,TGTGCCAGCAGCTTCACTAGCGACACCGGGGAGCTGTTTTTT
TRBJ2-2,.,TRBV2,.,CASSEGQGNTGELFF,TGTGCCAGCAGTGAGGGGCAGGGGAACACCGGGGAGCTGTTTTTT
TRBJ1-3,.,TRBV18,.,CASSTNSDSSGNTIYF,TGTGCCAGCTCAACAAATTCGGACAGCTCTGGAAACACCATATATTTT
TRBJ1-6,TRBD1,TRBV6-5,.,CASSTGDRVNSPLHF,TGTGCCAGCAGTACAGGGGATAGGGTGAATTCACCCCTCCACTTT
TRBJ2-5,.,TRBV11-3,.,CASSLGQGIGETQYF,TGTGCCAGCAGCTTAGGGCAGGGGATCGGAGAGACCCAGTACTTC
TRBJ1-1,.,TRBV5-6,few,CASSFGWSGGTEAFF,TGTGCCAGCAGCTTCGGATGGTCCGGAGGGACTGAAGCTTTCTTT
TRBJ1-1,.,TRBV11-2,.,CASSFRQEGTEAFF,TGTGCCAGCAGCTTCCGACAGGAGGGGACTGAAGCTTTCTTT
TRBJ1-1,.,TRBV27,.,CASSPTGITEAFF,TGTGCCAGCAGTCCTACGGGGATCACTGAAGCTTTCTTT
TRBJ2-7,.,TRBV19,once,CASSDVPDSSYEQYF,TGTGCCAGTAGTGACGTCCCGGATAGCTCCTACGAGCAGTACTTC
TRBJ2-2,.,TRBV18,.,CASSTTDAVTGELFF,TGTGCCAGTTCGACAACTGACGCGGTCACCGGGGAGCTGTTTTTT
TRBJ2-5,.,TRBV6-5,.,CASRVGMETQYF,TGTGCCAGCAGAGTAGGGATGGAGACCCAGTACTTC
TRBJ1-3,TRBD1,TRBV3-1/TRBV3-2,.,CASSPGQLNTIYF,TGTGCCAGCAGCCCGGGACAGTTGAACACCATATATTTT